The 5 T cell receptor beta chains below were found in one sample sequenced in a study of HIV-infected patients and healthy controls. No cell fractionation was done, so the repertoire covers all unsorted peripheral blood T cells. Reverse transcription used roughly 480 ng RNA and constant-region primers for alpha and beta. Alpha and beta chain libraries were made separately by chain-specific third strand synthesis with multiplexing indices. Each CDR3 protein gets one entry after TCRdb re-called the 5' RACE reads with MiXCR. The data contain approximately 13,000 distinct CDR3 sequences, 4.5% to 5.5% of them singletons. The sample consisted of blood. These receptors came from an adult in good health.

This clonotype has ten or more counts. The CDR3 reads CATSRDQGGTGELFF. The CDR3 DNA reads as TGTGCCACCAGCAGAGATCAGGGGGGCACCGGGGAGCTGTTTTTT. The chain joins TRBV15 to TRBJ2-2; perhaps TRBD1 as D (7 bases). Germline CDR1 reads LNHNV; CDR2 reads YYDKDF (reference sequence). V gave up 0 bases and J gave up 4 bases, with 9 bases separating them. The CDR3 consists of 15 residues.

The table lists this clonotype with many counts. V is TRBV6-5 and J is TRBJ2-1; 11 bases match TRBD1. CDR3 size: 15 residues. V lost 2 bases to trimming and J lost 5 bases; unmatched junction nucleotides: 2. Looked up from germline, CDR1 is MNHEY and CDR2 is SVGAGI. This chain's CDR3 is CASSYRDRGNNEQFF. As DNA, the CDR3 is TGTGCCAGCAGTTACAGGGACAGGGGGAACAATGAGCAGTTCTTC.

This clonotype showed up just a few times. The genes are TRBV18 and TRBJ1-1; no clear D gene. Germline lookup yields CDR1 KGHSH and CDR2 LQKENI. This CDR3 is 14 amino acids long. The V end was cut by 6 bases, the J end by 6 bases, with 17 bases between. CDR3 residues: CASSRDALRAEAFF. In DNA form, the CDR3 reads TGTGCCAGCTCCCGTGATGCTTTAAGGGCTGAAGCTTTCTTT.

This clonotype occurred many times. The chain is built from TRBV5-1 and TRBJ2-7; D is possibly TRBD1 or TRBD2 (5 bases each). With 6 bases removed from V and 0 bases from J, the gap between germline ends came to 16 bases. Germline V gene data show CDR1 as SGHRS and CDR2 as YFSETQ. The CDR3 sequence is 15 residues long. CDR3 sequence: CASTPGTESSYEQYF. CDR3 DNA sequence: TGCGCCAGCACCCCTGGGACGGAGAGCTCCTACGAGCAGTACTTC.

This clonotype showed up many times. The genes are TRBV6-2 or TRBV6-3 and TRBJ1-2; TRBD1 might be the D (5 bases). Germline V CDR1 and CDR2: MNHEY, SVGEGT. This CDR3 comprises 12 residues. V lost 5 bases to trimming and J lost 5 bases, with 9 bases between them. Here the CDR3 reads CASSQGRYGYTF. DNA of the CDR3: TGTGCCAGCAGTCAGGGTCGGTATGGCTACACCTTC.